This T cell receptor (beta chain) is from a study of T cells in tuberculosis. On the study more broadly: Samples predate treatment or fall within its first 7 days.

CDR1 is SEHNR and CDR2 is FQNEAQ in the germline V gene (reference sequence). V lost 1 base to trimming and J lost 3 bases; unmatched junction nucleotides: 11. This CDR3 contains 19 residues. Study findings and constraints: Smaller distances to GMM-specific TCRs suggested their expansion in active tuberculosis.

The assay was immunoSEQ multiplex PCR, and TCRdb's table has in-frame clones only and misses some. Of roughly 34,000 clones listed, about 85% are singletons. Time point of the sample: new active TB diagnosis, blood taken before or within 7 days of starting treatment. Each donor contributed 90,000 to 100,000 T cells on average, unsorted. As to this clone: Its antigen is unidentified.

The starting material was PBMCs, obtained at tuberculosis diagnosis. The J gene is TRBJ2-3, the V gene TRBV7-9; 12 positions agree with TRBD2. The sequence was obtained from an adult with tuberculosis. The CDR3 here is CASSLDPASGREVTDTQYF. CDR3 sequence (DNA): TGTGCCAGCAGCTTAGATCCCGCTAGCGGGAGGGAAGTTACAGATACGCAGTATTTT.